This TCR beta chain was found in a study of regulatory T cells in long-lasting Graves disease. Overall study results and limits: TRBV28, TRBJ1-2 and TRBJ2-5 emerged as the favored segments in persistent disease.

Details on this clonotype: The antigen is not known.

Researchers made TCR beta libraries by using iRepertoire HTBI primers and running Arm-PCR on CDR3 regions. How the authors handled the data: Identified segments across samples numbered approximately 60 TRBV and about 13 TRBJ. TCRdb reprocessed the multiplex PCR reads with MiXCR, giving one entry per CDR3 protein. TCRdb's processing, not the authors', yielded these V and J calls. The top ten hold 13% of the sample, which has around 460,000 distinct CDR3 sequences, 20% to 25% seen once. Time point meaning: persistent/refractory GD, antithyroid drugs over 5 years with positive TRAb. RNA isolated from PBMCs was used to make the TCR library. The length of the CDR3 is 15 residues. CDR1 is GTSNPN, CDR2 SVGIG, per germline (reference sequence).

The sequence was collected from a female donor with Graves disease. J is TRBJ2-7 and V is TRBV30; 10 bases map to TRBD1. The material sequenced was peripheral blood mononuclear cells (PBMCs), taken when the disease was refractory, from a patient treated with antithyroid drugs. The CDR3 spells CAQSKGTGETYEQYF. Here the CDR3 DNA reads TGTGCTCAGAGTAAAGGGACAGGGGAAACCTACGAGCAGTACTTC.